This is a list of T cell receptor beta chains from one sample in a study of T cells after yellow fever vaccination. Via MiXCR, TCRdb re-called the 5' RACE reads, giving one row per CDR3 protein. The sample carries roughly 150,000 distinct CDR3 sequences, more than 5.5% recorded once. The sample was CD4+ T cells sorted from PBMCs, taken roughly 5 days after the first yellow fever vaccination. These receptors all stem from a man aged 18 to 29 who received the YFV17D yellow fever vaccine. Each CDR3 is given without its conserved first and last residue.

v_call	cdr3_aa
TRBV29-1	SVDGYT
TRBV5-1	ASSLQGVGTEAF
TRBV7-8	ASSFGTTNTGELF
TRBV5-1	ASSSLPGQYNEQF
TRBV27	ASRGIQETQY
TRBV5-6	ASSFRSGFGSYEQY
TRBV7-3	ASSLVSSRGELF
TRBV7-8	ASSQMAYEQY
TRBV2	ASRLWGEDNEQF
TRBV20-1	SARYAGPYTEAF
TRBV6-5	ASSYEGVDTEAF
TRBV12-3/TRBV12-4	ASRLRDRGLILNTEAF
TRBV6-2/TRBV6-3	ASNLVADTQY
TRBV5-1	ASSLEPRTDTQY
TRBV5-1	ASSSPKNRGWTGELF
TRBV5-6	ASSLAELVPGELF
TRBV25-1	ASRLTSGGATDTQY
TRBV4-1	ASSQEDRGPYNEQF
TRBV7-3	ASAPSEGGFLAGDTDTQY
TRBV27	ASSTRDKYGYT
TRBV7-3	ASSFSGGQDNEQF
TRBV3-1	ASSPTVYSNQPQH
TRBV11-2	ASSLVVGTEAF
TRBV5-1	ASSLTGTGLDEQY
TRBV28	ASNFQARETQY
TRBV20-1	SARPRGVPREKLF
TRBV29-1	SVLESSYNEQF
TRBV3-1	ASSQDIGQPQH
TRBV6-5	ASSYHLGGGNEQF
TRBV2	AGQSSYEQY
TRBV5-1	ASSLAFEKAAKNIQY
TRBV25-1	ASSEFRGDYNEQF
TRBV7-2	ASSSVIISAEAF
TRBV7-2	ASSIRQGSGNTIY
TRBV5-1	ASSSTPGETQY
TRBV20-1	SAAPPGYTDTQY
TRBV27	ASSNPGGGYGYT
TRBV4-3	ASSQDYSGNSPLH
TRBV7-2	ASSLGRERPQH
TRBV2	ASKAYEQY
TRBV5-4	ASSLDRGEQY
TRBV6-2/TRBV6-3	ASSSRGLRLAQH
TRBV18	ASSPTPSSYNSPLH
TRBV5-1	ASSFRPNTGELF
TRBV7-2	ASSGLAGTGELF
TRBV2	ASSERAGISTPSTDTQY
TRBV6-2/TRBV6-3	ASSYPETQY
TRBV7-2	ASSPRTGARDTQY
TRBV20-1	SARGTSGLEGNEQF
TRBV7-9	ASSPTGGVDQPQH
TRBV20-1	SAIVRENQPQH
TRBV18	ASSPPVLETQY
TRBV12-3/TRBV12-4	ASSLRQGAPKSLH